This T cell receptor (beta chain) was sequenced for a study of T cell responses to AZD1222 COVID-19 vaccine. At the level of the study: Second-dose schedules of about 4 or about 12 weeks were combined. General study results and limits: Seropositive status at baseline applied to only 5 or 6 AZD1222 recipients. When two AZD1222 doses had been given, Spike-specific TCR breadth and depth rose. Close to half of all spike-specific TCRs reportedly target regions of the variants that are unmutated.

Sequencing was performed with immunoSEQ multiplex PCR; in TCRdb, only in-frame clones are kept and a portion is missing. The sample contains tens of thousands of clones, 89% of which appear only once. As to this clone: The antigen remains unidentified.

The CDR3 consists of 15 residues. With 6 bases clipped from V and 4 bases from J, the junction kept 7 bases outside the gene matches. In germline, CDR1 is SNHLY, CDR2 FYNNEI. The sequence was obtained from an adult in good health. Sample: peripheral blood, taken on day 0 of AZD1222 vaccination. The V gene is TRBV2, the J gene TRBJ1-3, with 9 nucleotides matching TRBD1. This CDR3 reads CASSQDRGSGNTIYF. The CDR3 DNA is TGTGCCAGCAGCCAGGACAGGGGATCCGGAAACACCATATATTTT.